These T cell receptor beta chains were read from a single sample in a study of early T cells in non-severe SARS-CoV-2 infection. TCRdb used MiXCR to reprocess the 5' RACE reads, holding one entry per CDR3 protein. The table shows over 30,000 distinct CDR3 sequences, with 4.7% occurring only once. The sequencing input was whole blood. All receptors derive from an adult who was a healthcare worker with PCR-confirmed SARS-CoV-2 infection or an uninfected control (not recorded which). The CDR3 runs from the conserved cysteine through the conserved F or W. D genes are given only for firm matches. Rows may omit the clone size; those that give it use once, few, many or a size class.

>-|TRBJ2-1|TRBV7-8|-
CASSSSRSYNEQFF
TGTGCCAGCAGCTCCAGCCGATCCTACAATGAGCAGTTCTTC
>few|TRBJ1-5|TRBV30|-
CAWSSNRDQPQHF
TGTGCCTGGAGTTCTAACAGGGACCAGCCCCAGCATTTT
>-|TRBJ2-7|TRBV19|-
CASSLRRRASYEQYF
TGTGCCAGTAGTTTACGACGGCGGGCTTCCTACGAGCAGTACTTC
>many|TRBJ2-2|TRBV11-3|-
CASSRGRTGELFF
TGTGCCAGCAGCCGGGGACGGACCGGGGAGCTGTTTTTT
>few|TRBJ1-1|TRBV5-4|-
CASSARGVTEAFF
TGTGCCAGCAGCGCGAGGGGCGTAACTGAAGCTTTCTTT
>few|TRBJ1-4|TRBV11-2|-
CASSPVRGEKLFF
TGTGCCAGCAGCCCCGTCCGGGGTGAAAAACTGTTTTTT
>many|TRBJ2-3|TRBV6-5|-
CASSYSKIWTSGTDTQYF
TGTGCCAGCAGTTACTCGAAAATCTGGACCTCGGGCACAGATACGCAGTATTTT
>many|TRBJ1-1|TRBV7-8|-
CASSLVAPNTEAFF
TGTGCCAGCAGCTTAGTTGCGCCGAACACTGAAGCTTTCTTT
>medium-sized|TRBJ2-3|TRBV5-1|-
CASSLGTTTDTQYF
TGCGCCAGCAGCTTGGGGACTACCACAGATACGCAGTATTTT
>many|TRBJ2-1|TRBV11-2|TRBD2
CASSFSSGGVLNEQFF
TGTGCCAGCAGCTTTAGTAGCGGGGGGGTTTTAAATGAGCAGTTCTTC
>many|TRBJ1-1|TRBV7-2|-
CASSRGLGRYEAFF
TGTGCCAGCAGCCGTGGACTGGGGCGGTATGAAGCTTTCTTT
>many|TRBJ1-3|TRBV7-8|-
CASSPTRRNTIYF
TGTGCCAGCAGCCCGACGCGAAGAAACACCATATATTTT
>many|TRBJ2-5|TRBV12-3/TRBV12-4|-
CASSLGRRLEETQYF
TGTGCCAGCAGTTTAGGACGACGGCTTGAAGAGACCCAGTACTTC
>few|TRBJ2-3|TRBV7-3|-
CASSLNGGPSTDTQYF
TGTGCCAGCAGCCTAAACGGGGGACCCAGCACAGATACGCAGTATTTT
>many|TRBJ2-2|TRBV12-3/TRBV12-4|-
CASTLTNRPNTGELFF
TGTGCCAGCACCCTGACGAATCGTCCGAACACCGGGGAGCTGTTTTTT
>many|TRBJ2-5|TRBV12-3/TRBV12-4|-
CASSLARGIPDQETQYF
TGTGCCAGCAGTTTAGCGCGGGGTATCCCGGACCAAGAGACCCAGTACTTC
>medium-sized|TRBJ2-2|TRBV9|TRBD1
CASRRQGNTGELFF
TGTGCCAGCAGGAGACAGGGGAACACCGGGGAGCTGTTTTTT
>few|TRBJ2-3|TRBV7-9|-
CASSLGRDSTDTQYF
TGTGCCAGCAGCCTGGGACGGGATAGCACAGATACGCAGTATTTT
>many|TRBJ2-3|TRBV29-1|TRBD1
CSVVGQGVNTDTQYF
TGCAGCGTGGTCGGACAGGGGGTTAACACAGATACGCAGTATTTT
>many|TRBJ2-1|TRBV7-9|-
CASSPVVGTKTYNEQFF
TGTGCCAGCAGCCCCGTCGTCGGGACCAAGACCTACAATGAGCAGTTCTTC
>many|TRBJ2-1|TRBV5-1|-
CASSLASEEQFF
TGCGCCAGCAGCTTGGCCAGTGAGGAGCAGTTCTTC
>many|TRBJ2-3|TRBV9|-
CASSPGYTQYF
TGTGCCAGCAGCCCCGGCTATACGCAGTATTTT